The subject of this entry is one T cell receptor (beta chain). The V gene end was trimmed by 1 base and the J gene end by 4 bases; junction bases not matched to a gene: 2. CDR1 and CDR2 (germline): LGHNA, YSLEER. The CDR3 totals 15 residues. The sample is drawn from a study of blood T cells in healthy people across ages. Primed by a sample-barcoded 5' primer and a J-beta primer mix, a second PCR proceeded for 7 to 11 cycles. TCRdb recomputed calls from the 5' RACE reads with MiXCR, one row per CDR3 protein. The repertoire has 1,500,000 or so distinct CDR3 sequences, about 45% of them found once; the top ten carry just over 4%.

Sequencing was done on a sample of blood. The genes are TRBV4-3 and TRBJ2-1; 9 nucleotides agree with TRBD2. This clonotype originated in a woman under 30 in good health. The CDR3 DNA reads TGCGCCAGCAGCCAAGTAAGCGGGAGGTACAATGAGCAGTTCTTC. This codes for CASSQVSGRYNEQFF.